Presented here are 6 T cell receptor beta chains from one specimen sequenced in a study of CD8+CD57+ T cells in acquired aplastic anemia. According to the study, genomic DNA was the template for TCR beta VDJ and CDR3 profiling. TCRdb itself ran the reads through MiXCR, one entry per CDR3 protein. The table has around 140,000 distinct CDR3 sequences, less than 45% seen once. The sample consisted of sorted CD4+, CD8+, or CD8+CD57+ T cells (not recorded which) from PBMCs. All receptors derive from a human donor in good health, serving as a control.

J is TRBJ1-4 and V is TRBV25-1; D possibly corresponds to TRBD1 (6 bases). The germline V and J ends were trimmed by 2 bases and 8 bases, with 12 bases remaining between them. This CDR3 is 14 amino acids long. The germline gives CDR1 MGHDK, CDR2 SYGVNS. CDR3 coding DNA: TGTGCCAGCAGTGAACCCACCGGGGGCGAAAAACTGTTTTTT. It encodes CASSEPTGGEKLFF. The entire variable domain, with the rest obtained from reference TRBV25-1 and TRBJ1-4, is as follows: EADIYQTPRYLVIGTGKKITLECSQTMGHDKMYWYQQDPGMELHLIHYSYGVNSTEKGDLSSESTVSRIRTEHFPLTLESARPSHTSQYLCASSEPTGGEKLFFGSGTQLSVL.

The sample holds a few counts of this clonotype. The chain links TRBV19 to TRBJ1-2; the match to TRBD1 covers 9 bases. Germline CDR1 and CDR2: LNHDA and SQIVND (reference sequence). V lost 5 bases to trimming and J lost 8 bases; unmatched junction nucleotides: 9. The CDR3 runs to 14 residues. CDR3 nucleotides: TGTGCCAGTAGTCCCGGGACAGGGATTTACGGCTACACCTTC. Translating gives CASSPGTGIYGYTF.

This clonotype was observed at least ten times. The chain is built from TRBV12-3 or TRBV12-4 and TRBJ1-6; no clear D gene. The V gene lost 5 bases and the J gene lost 7 bases, with 12 bases spanning the gap. The CDR3 sequence is 14 residues long. The CDR3 DNA is TGTGCCAGCAGTCCCAGCGCGCGAAATTCACCCCTCCACTTT. Amino acid sequence: CASSPSARNSPLHF.

This clonotype was seen only a few times. The DNA for the CDR3 is TGTGCCAGCAAACCGACAGGGTCTAATGAAAAACTGTTTTTT. Its protein product is CASKPTGSNEKLFF. The chain uses TRBV2 and TRBJ1-4; 7 bases are shared with TRBD1. V gave up 7 bases and J gave up 3 bases; unmatched junction bases: 5. Germline-derived CDR1 and CDR2 are SNHLY and FYNNEI. The CDR3 loop spans 14 amino acids.

This clonotype was found many times. The CDR3 DNA is TGCAGTGCTAGAGGGGGGGGAGGGGCTAAGAATTCACCCCTCCACTTT. Protein: CSARGGGGAKNSPLHF. J is TRBJ1-6 and V is TRBV20-1; a possible D gene is TRBD1 (5 bases). The CDR3 has 16 residues. Trimming shortened V by 1 base and J by 7 bases, and 17 bases separated the two germline ends. Germline lookup yields CDR1 DFQATT and CDR2 SNEGSKA (reference sequence).

This clonotype came up a few times. The chain is built from TRBV6-1 and TRBJ1-2; no clear D. The V end lost 6 bases, the J end lost 8 bases, and 4 bases lay between the germline ends. Germline V gene lookup returns CDR1 MNHNS and CDR2 SASEGT. There are 9 residues in the CDR3. CDR3 residues: CASSRGYTF. CDR3 bases: TGTGCCAGCAGCCGAGGCTACACCTTC.